The entry below gives a single T cell receptor (beta chain) sequence along with its context. No antigen is known for it. The repertoire was sequenced with immunoSEQ multiplex PCR; TCRdb's copy has only in-frame clones and lacks some. The data contain about 83,000 clones, about 89% of them singletons. The data were taken from a study of graft-versus-host responses after intestinal transplantation. Study in general: Multivisceral, liver-intestinal, or isolated intestinal grafts were transplanted into recipients. Recipients were all induced with anti-thymocyte globulin, then given tacrolimus and steroids for around three years.

Broader study findings: After transplant, early declines in HvG clones were associated with peak levels of circulating GvH clones. Allografts from individuals with graft-donor T cell macrochimerism displayed high graft-versus-host to host-versus-graft clonal ratios.

With 6 bases clipped from V and 5 bases from J, the junction kept 7 bases outside the gene matches. The germline V gene has CDR1 MNHEY and CDR2 SMNVEV (reference sequence). The CDR3 runs to 14 residues. This TCR was recovered from a human donor who received an intestinal transplant. The chain couples TRBV27 to TRBJ1-2; 9 positions agree with TRBD1. The specimen was unstimulated CD4+ T cells sorted from spleen or lymph node cells, collected before intestinal transplant. The CDR3 spells CASSWGQGRYGYTF. The CDR3 DNA reads TGTGCCAGCAGCTGGGGACAGGGAAGGTATGGCTACACCTTC.